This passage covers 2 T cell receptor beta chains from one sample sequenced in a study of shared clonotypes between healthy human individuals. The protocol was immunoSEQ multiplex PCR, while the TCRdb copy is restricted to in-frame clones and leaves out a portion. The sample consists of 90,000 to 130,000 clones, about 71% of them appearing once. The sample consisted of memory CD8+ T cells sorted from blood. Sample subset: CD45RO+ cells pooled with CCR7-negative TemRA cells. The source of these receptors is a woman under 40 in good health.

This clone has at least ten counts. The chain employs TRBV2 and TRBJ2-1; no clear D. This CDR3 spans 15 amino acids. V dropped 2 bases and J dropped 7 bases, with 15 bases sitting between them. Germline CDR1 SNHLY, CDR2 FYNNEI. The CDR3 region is CASSESAASPNEQFF. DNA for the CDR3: TGTGCCAGCAGTGAATCTGCCGCTAGTCCTAATGAGCAGTTCTTC.

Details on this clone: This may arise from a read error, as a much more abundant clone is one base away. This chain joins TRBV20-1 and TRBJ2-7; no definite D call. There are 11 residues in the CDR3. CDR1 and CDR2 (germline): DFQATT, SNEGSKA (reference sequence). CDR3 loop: CSASTAYKQYF. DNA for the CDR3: TGCAGTGCTAGTACAGCCTACAAGCAGTACTTC.